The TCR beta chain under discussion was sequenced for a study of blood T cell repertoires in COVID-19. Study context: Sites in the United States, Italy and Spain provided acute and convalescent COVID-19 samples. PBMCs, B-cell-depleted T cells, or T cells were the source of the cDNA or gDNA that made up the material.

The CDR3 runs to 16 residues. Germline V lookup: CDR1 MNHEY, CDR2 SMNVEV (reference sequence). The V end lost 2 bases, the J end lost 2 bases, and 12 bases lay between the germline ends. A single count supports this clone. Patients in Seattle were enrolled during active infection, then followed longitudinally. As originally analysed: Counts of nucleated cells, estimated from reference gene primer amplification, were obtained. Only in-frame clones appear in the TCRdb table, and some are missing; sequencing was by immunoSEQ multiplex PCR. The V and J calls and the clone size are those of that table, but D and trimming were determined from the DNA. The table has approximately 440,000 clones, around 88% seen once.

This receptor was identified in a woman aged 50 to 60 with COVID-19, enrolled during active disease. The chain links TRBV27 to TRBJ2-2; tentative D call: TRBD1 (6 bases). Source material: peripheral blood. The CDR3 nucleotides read TGTGCCAGCAGTTTAGGTACAGGGCCTAACACCGGGGAGCTGTTTTTT. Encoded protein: CASSLGTGPNTGELFF.